Sequencing of this T cell receptor beta chain was carried out in a study of blood T cell repertoires in COVID-19. As for the study in general: Specimens from acute and convalescent COVID-19 originated in the United States, Italy and Spain. Nucleic acid was either cDNA or gDNA, and it came from T cells, B-cell-depleted T cells, or PBMCs.

Assay used: immunoSEQ multiplex PCR; TCRdb lists only in-frame clones, some missing. The sample includes around 80,000 clones, roughly 78% of them seen just once. The germline CDR1 and CDR2 sequences are LNHDA and SQIVND (reference sequence). The V end was cut by 9 bases, the J end by 0 bases, with 11 bases between. CDR3 length: 13 residues. The sequence was obtained from a woman between 65 and 79 years old with acute or convalescent COVID-19. The sample was peripheral blood. The chain uses TRBV19 and TRBJ1-1; no reliable D call. The CDR3 spells CASHTFMNTEAFF. DNA of the CDR3: TGTGCCAGCCACACCTTCATGAACACTGAAGCTTTCTTT.